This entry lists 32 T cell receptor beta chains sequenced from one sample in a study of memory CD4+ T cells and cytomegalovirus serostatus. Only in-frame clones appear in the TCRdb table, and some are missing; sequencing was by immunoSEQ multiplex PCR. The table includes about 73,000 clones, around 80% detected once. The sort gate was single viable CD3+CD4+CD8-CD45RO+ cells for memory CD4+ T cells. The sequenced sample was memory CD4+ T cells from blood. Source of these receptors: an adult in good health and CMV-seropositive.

The CDR3 region is CASSVDRNNSPLHF. The CDR3 region has the DNA TGTGCCAGCAGCGTTGACCGAAATAATTCACCCCTCCACTTT. This sequence joins TRBV5-4 and TRBJ1-6; no firm D call. The CDR3 is 14 residues long. CDR1 and CDR2 from the germline V gene are SGHNT and YYREEE (reference sequence). The V gene lost 4 bases and the J gene lost 5 bases, with 10 bases spanning the gap.

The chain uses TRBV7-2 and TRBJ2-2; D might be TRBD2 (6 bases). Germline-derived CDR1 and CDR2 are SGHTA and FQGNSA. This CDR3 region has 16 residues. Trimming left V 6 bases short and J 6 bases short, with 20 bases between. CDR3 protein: CASSAPLWTTSGELFF. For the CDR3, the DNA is TGTGCCAGCAGTGCGCCTTTGTGGACTACCTCCGGGGAGCTGTTTTTT.

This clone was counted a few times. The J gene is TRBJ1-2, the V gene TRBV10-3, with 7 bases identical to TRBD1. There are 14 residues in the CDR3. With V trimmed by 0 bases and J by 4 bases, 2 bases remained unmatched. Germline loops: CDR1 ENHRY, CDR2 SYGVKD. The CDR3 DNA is TGTGCCATCAGTGAGTCGGCAGGGGGCTATGGCTACACCTTC. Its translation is CAISESAGGYGYTF.

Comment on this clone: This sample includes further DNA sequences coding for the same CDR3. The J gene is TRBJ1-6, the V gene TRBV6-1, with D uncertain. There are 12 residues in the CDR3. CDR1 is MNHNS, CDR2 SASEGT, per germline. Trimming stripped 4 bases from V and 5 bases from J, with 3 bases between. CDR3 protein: CASSGDNSPLHF. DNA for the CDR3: TGTGCCAGCAGTGGAGATAATTCACCCCTCCACTTT.

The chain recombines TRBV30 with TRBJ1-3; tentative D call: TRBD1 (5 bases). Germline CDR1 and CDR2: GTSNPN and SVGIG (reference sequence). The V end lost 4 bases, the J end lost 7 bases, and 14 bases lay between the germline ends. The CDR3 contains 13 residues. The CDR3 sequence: CAWIITGGNTIYF. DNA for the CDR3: TGTGCCTGGATTATAACAGGCGGCAACACCATATATTTT.

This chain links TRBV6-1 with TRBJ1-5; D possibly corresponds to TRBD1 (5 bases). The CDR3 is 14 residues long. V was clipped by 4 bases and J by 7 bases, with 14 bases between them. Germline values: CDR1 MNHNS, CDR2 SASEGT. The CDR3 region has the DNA TGTGCCAGCAGTGGGGCAGGGAAGGGACAGCCCCAGCATTTT. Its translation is CASSGAGKGQPQHF.

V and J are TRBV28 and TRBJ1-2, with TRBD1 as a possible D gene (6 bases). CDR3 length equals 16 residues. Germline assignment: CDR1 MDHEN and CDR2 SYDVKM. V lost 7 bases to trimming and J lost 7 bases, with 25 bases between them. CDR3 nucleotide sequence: TGTGCCAGCATTACCAGAGGGGCTGCGACAGGCGGTGGCTACACCTTC. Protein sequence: CASITRGAATGGGYTF.

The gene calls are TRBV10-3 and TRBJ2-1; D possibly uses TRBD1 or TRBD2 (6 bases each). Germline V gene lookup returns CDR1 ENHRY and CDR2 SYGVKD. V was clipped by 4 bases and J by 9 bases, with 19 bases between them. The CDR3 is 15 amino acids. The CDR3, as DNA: TGTGCCATCAGTGCCGGAGGGGGGCCCTGGGCTGAGCAGTTCTTC. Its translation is CAISAGGGPWAEQFF.

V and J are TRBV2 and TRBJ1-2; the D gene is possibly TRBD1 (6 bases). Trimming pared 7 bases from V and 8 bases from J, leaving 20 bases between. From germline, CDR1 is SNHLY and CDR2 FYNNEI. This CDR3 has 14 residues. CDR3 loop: CASIPTVTGTGYTF. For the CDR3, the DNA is TGTGCCAGCATCCCCACTGTTACAGGGACCGGCTACACCTTC.

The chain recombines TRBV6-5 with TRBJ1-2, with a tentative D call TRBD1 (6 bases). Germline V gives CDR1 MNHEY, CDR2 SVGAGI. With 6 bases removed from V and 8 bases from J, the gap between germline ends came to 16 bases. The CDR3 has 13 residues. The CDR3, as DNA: TGTGCCAGCAGCAATGGACAGCAAGAGGGCTACACCTTC. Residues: CASSNGQQEGYTF.

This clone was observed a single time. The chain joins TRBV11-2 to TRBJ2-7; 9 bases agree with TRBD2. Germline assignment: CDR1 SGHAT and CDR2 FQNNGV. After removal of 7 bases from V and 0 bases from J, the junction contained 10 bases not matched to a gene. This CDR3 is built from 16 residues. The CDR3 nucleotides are TGTGCCAGCACCCAAACGCTAGCGGGGATCTCCTACGAGCAGTACGTC. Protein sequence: CASTQTLAGISYEQYV.

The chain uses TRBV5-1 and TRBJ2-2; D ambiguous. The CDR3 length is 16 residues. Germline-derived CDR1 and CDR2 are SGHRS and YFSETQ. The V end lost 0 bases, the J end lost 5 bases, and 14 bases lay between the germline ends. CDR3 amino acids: CASSLETGFLTGELFF. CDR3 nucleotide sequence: TGCGCCAGCAGCTTGGAGACCGGCTTTCTAACCGGGGAGCTGTTTTTT.

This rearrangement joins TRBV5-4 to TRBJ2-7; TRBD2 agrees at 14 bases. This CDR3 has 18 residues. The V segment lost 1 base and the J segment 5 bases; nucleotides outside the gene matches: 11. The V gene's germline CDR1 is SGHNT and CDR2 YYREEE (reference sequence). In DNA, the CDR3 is TGTGCCAGCAGCTTGTGGGGGACTAGCGGGAGTAAAAGGAACGAGCAGTACGTC. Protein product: CASSLWGTSGSKRNEQYV.

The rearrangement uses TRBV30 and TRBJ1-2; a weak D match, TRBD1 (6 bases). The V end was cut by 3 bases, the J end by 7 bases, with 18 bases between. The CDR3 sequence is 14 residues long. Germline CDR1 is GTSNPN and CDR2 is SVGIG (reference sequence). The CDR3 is CAWSPGGEGGGYTF. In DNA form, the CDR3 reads TGTGCCTGGAGCCCCGGGGGTGAGGGGGGTGGCTACACCTTC.

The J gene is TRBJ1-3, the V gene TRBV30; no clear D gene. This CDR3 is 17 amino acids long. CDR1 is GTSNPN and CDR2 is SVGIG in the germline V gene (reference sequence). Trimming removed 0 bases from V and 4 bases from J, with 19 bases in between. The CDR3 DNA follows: TGTGCCTGGAGTGTTTCCCGTTGGAGTGCGGGCGGAAACACCATATATTTT. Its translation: CAWSVSRWSAGGNTIYF.

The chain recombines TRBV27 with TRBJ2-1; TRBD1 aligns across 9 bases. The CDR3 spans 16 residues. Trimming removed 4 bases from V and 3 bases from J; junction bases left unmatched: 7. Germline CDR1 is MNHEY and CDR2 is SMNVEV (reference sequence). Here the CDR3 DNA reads TGTGCCAGCAGTTCCCAAGAGACAGGGGGCTACAATGAGCAGTTCTTC. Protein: CASSSQETGGYNEQFF.

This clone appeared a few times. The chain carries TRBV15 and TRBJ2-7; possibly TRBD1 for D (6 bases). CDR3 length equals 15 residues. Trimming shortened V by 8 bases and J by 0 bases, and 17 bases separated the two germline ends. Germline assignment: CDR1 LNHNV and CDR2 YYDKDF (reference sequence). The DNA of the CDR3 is TGTGCCACCTCCCGGGATAGGGGGAGCTCCTACGAGCAGTACTTC. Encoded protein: CATSRDRGSSYEQYF.

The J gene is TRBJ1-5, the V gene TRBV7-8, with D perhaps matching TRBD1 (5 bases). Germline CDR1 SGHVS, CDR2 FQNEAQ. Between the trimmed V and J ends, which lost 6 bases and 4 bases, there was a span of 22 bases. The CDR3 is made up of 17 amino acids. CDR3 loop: CASRAGRTGVGNQPQHF. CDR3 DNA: TGTGCCAGCAGGGCGGGACGAACAGGTGTCGGGAATCAGCCCCAGCATTTT.

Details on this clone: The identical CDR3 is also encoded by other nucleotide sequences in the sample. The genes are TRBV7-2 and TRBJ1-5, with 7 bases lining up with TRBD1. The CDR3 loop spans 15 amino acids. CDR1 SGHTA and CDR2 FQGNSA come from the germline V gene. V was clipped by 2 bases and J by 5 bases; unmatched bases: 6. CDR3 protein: CASSLNAGGDQPQHF. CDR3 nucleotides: TGTGCCAGCAGCTTAAATGCAGGGGGGGATCAGCCCCAGCATTTT.

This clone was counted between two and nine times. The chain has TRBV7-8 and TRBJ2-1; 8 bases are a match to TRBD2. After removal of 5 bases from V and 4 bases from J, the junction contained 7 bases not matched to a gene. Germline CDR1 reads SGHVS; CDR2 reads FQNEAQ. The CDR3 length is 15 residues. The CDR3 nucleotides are TGTGCCAGCAGCCCCGAGCGGGGGAGGTACAATGAGCAGTTCTTC. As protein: CASSPERGRYNEQFF. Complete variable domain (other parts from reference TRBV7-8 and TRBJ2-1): GAGVSQSPRYKVAKRGQDVALRCDPISGHVSLFWYQQALGQGPEFLTYFQNEAQLDKSGLPSDRFFAERPEGSVSTLKIQRTQQEDSAVYLCASSPERGRYNEQFFGPGTRLTVL.

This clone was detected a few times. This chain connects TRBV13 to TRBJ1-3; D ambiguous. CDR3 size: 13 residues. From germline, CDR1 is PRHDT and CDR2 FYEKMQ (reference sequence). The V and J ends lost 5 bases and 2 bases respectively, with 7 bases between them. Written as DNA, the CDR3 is TGTGCCAGCAGCCACACCGCTGGAAACACCATATATTTT. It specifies CASSHTAGNTIYF.

This chain's CDR3 is CASSPSGSYNSPLHF. As DNA, the CDR3 is TGTGCCAGCAGCCCGTCGGGGTCCTATAATTCACCCCTCCACTTT. The V gene is TRBV11-2, the J gene TRBJ1-6; D unresolved. Germline values: CDR1 SGHAT, CDR2 FQNNGV. Trimming stripped 5 bases from V and 1 base from J, with 9 bases between. The CDR3 is 15 amino acids. The variable domain in full, completed from reference TRBV11-2 and TRBJ1-6, reads EAGVAQSPRYKIIEKRQSVAFWCNPISGHATLYWYQQILGQGPKLLIQFQNNGVVDDSQLPKDRFSAERLKGVDSTLKIQPAKLEDSAVYLCASSPSGSYNSPLHFGNGTRLTVT.

As DNA, the CDR3 is TGTGCCAGCAGCGTAGACGGGACAGGGTTTGGTGAGCAGTTCTTC. It codes for CASSVDGTGFGEQFF. The rearrangement uses TRBV9 and TRBJ2-1, with 9 positions matching TRBD1. Germline CDR1 and CDR2: SGDLS and YYNGEE. J lost 9 bases, V lost 0 bases, and 7 bases had no gene match. The CDR3 covers 15 residues.

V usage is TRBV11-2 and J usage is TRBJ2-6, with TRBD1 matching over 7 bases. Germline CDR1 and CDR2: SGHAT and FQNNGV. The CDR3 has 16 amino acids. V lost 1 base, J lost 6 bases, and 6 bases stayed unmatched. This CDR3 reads CASSLGGTVTANVLTF. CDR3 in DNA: TGTGCCAGCAGCTTAGGGGGGACAGTCACGGCCAACGTCCTGACTTTC.

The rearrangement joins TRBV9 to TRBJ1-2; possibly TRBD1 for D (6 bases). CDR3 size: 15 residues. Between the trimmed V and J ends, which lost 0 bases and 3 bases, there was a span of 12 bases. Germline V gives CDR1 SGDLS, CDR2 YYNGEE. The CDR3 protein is CASSVAPGGDYGYTF. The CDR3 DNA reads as TGTGCCAGCAGCGTAGCTCCCGGGGGCGACTATGGCTACACCTTC.

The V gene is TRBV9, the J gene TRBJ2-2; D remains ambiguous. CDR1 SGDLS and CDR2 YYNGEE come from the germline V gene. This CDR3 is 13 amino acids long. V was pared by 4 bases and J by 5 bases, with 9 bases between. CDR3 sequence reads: CASSLTRTGELFF. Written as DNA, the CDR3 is TGTGCCAGCAGCCTAACACGGACCGGGGAGCTGTTTTTT.

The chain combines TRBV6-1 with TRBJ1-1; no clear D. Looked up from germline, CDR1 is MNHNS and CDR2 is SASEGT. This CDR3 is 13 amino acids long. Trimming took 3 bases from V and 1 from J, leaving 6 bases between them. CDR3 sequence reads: CASSEYTNTEAFF. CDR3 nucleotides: TGTGCCAGCAGTGAGTACACGAACACTGAAGCTTTCTTT.

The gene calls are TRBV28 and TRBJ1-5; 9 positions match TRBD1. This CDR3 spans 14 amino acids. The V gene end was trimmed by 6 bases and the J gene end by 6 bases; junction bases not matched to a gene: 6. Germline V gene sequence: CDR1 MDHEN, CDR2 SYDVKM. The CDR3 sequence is CASRGQGVAQPQHF. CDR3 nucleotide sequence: TGTGCCAGCAGGGGACAGGGAGTAGCTCAGCCCCAGCATTTT.

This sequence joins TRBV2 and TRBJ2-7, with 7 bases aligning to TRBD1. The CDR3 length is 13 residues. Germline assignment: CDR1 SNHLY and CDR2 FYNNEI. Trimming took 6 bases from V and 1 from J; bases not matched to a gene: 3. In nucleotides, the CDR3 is TGTGCCAGCAGCCGACAGGGTTCCTACGAGCAGTACTTC. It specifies CASSRQGSYEQYF.

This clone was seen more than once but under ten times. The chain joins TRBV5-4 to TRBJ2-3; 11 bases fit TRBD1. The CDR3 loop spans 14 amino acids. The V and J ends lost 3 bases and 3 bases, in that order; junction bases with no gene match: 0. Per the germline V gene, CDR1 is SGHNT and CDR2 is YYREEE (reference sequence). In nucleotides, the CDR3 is TGTGCCAGCAGCTGGGACAGGGGGACAGATACGCAGTATTTT. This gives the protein CASSWDRGTDTQYF.

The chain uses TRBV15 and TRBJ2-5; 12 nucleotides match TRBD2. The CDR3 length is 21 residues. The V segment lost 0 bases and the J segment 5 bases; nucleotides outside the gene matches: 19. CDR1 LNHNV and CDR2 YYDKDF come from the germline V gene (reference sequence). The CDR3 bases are TGTGCCACCAGCAGAGATAAGGGCCTACTAGCGGGAGGTAGCGGTTGGGAGACCCAGTACTTC. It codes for CATSRDKGLLAGGSGWETQYF. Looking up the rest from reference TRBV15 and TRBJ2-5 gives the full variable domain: DAMVIQNPRYQVTQFGKPVTLSCSQTLNHNVMYWYQQKSSQAPKLLFHYYDKDFNNEADTPDNFQSRRPNTSFCFLDIRSPGLGDTAMYLCATSRDKGLLAGGSGWETQYFGPGTRLLVL.

The CDR3 here is CSGGGWAPEKANYGYTF. The CDR3 bases are TGCAGCGGTGGGGGGTGGGCACCCGAAAAGGCTAACTATGGCTACACCTTC. J is TRBJ1-2 and V is TRBV29-1; D is perhaps TRBD1 (5 bases). Trimming took off 7 bases at V and 0 bases at J, with 24 bases between the two ends. Per germline, CDR1 SQVTM and CDR2 ANQGSEA. The CDR3 is 17 residues long.